This T cell receptor (beta chain) was captured by sequencing in a study of T cells in Graves' hyperthyroidism and ophthalmopathy (dated by TCRdb to about 2019). For context, the study as a whole: Peripheral blood was collected at initial diagnosis, before any treatment. TCR V-J signatures able to tell the groups apart were searched for in a discovery cohort of 95 to 100 patients, of whom around 42 had Graves' ophthalmopathy and about 55 had stable Graves' hyperthyroidism. An independent validation cohort of around 20 hyperthyroidism patients and about 16 patients who later progressed to ophthalmopathy tested prospective prediction of ophthalmopathy. The roughly 91 discovery patients were randomly divided into training and test sets at a 7:3 ratio. In addition, the study compared T-cell repertoires in thyroid tissue and in blood from a handful of Graves' hyperthyroidism patients. After blood sampling, hyperthyroidism patients were treated with methimazole at a starting dose of 30 mg daily, and ophthalmopathy patients were treated with high-dose intravenous methylprednisolone. TCR Vbeta CDR3 sequencing of 130 to 150 peripheral blood samples (more than 40 ophthalmopathy, about 80 hyperthyroidism and approximately 17 progressor patients) is reported in the paper.

Findings and caveats that apply to the study as a whole: Ophthalmopathy was separated from stable hyperthyroidism by a 13 V-J signature model, with approximately 90% sensitivity and around 81% specificity obtained in cross-validation and 80%/75% obtained in testing. Most expanded thyroid clonotypes (frequency above 0.001) were also detected in blood, suggesting blood repertoires may reflect thyroid immune responses. In validation, the model predicted progression to ophthalmopathy with just under 71% sensitivity and around 72% specificity, a median of about 6.7 months before onset. No statistical method was used to set the sample size in advance, and investigators knew the group allocation.

The TCR beta CDR3 regions were amplified from RNA transcripts. The first round of RT-PCR for the TCR CDR3 was performed with the HTBI primer set and the Qiagen OneStep RT-PCR kit. Libraries were constructed in a second round of multiplex PCR, after which size selection and purification were performed. Libraries were sequenced paired-end with 100 bp reads on an Illumina HiSeq2000. As for the authors' bioinformatics: SOAPnuke was used to process the raw data, removing reads that contained adapters or uncalled bases, had a mean Phred below 15, or lacked an exact match to the constant primer or identifier. COPE v1.2.5 was used to merge the high-quality paired reads, and each unique nucleotide sequence was defined as a clonotype. MiTCR v1.1 was used to align clonotypes to the IMGT TRBV, TRBD and TRBJ reference segments. The analysis was restricted to V-J combinations with a frequency above 0.0001, which together covered just over 98% of the repertoires. The TCS score was defined as the ratio of F50 (clonal expansion) to E x V (chaos), calculated using BLOSUM62-based TCRdist between CDR3 peptides within each V-J. Welch's t-statistics and random forest reduced roughly 500 V-J features to roughly 13, which were used in a naive Bayes classifier (R e1071). TCRdb took the public reads, trimmed them with fastp at Q25, ran MiXCR for clone calling and kept in-frame beta chains. All rows with the same CDR3 protein become a single entry with the most common DNA and genes. TCRdb's processing, not the authors', yielded these V and J calls. Present in this sample are 200,000 to 250,000 distinct CDR3 sequences, approximately 17% of which were seen just once. The biggest ten clones account for 50% of the sample.

This clonotype was seen at least ten times. It lacks a known antigen. The sample holds no much larger clone one base away, and base qualities are not on file. A patient counted as having stable Graves' hyperthyroidism if no progression to ophthalmopathy occurred over 18 months of follow-up. Hyperthyroidism patients were newly diagnosed, with disease duration under 2 months, and aged 18 to 65 years. The study excluded patients with uncontrolled infections, other autoimmune diseases, pregnancy or lactation. Diagnoses relied on clinical symptoms, serum thyroxine and TRAb, thyroid ultrasound and orbital computed tomography. Ficoll-Paque density gradient centrifugation was used to isolate PBMCs from under 11 ml of fresh peripheral blood. Total RNA was extracted with Trizol reagent, and quality was checked on an Agilent 2100 Bioanalyzer. CDR1 and CDR2 (DFQATT, SNEGSKA) derive from the germline V gene (reference sequence). The CDR3 has 15 amino acids, counting the end cysteine and phenylalanine. Left in the record is the CDR3 DNA by itself, 45 bases read in frame from the first base. Compared with germline, V lacks 3 bases and J lacks 6 bases; bases without a gene match: 7.

Sequenced material: blood. This clonotype originated in a man aged 50 to 60 with Graves' hyperthyroidism. The receptor chain draws on TRBV20-1 and TRBJ2-6, with TRBD2 matching 8 junction bases. The nucleotides are TGCAGTGCTAGCGGGGGGGCCCCGGTGGCCAACGTCCTGACTTTC. Its protein product is CSASGGAPVANVLTF.